The entry below describes one TCR beta chain. The entry originates in a study of blood T cells in healthy people across ages. With a J-beta primer mix and a sample-barcoded 5' primer, a second PCR ran 7 to 11 cycles. TCRdb recomputed calls from the 5' RACE reads with MiXCR, one row per CDR3 protein. The sample gives about 1,400,000 distinct CDR3 sequences, roughly 40% of which show up once; 7.9% is in the top ten. This CDR3 is 15 amino acids long. CDR1 DFQATT and CDR2 SNEGSKA come from the germline V gene (reference sequence). V was cut by 6 bases and J by 9 bases, with 24 bases left in between. Input material: blood. The source of this sequence is a woman between 18 and 29 years old in good health. The rearrangement uses TRBV20-1 and TRBJ2-1; D might be TRBD2 (6 bases). Here the CDR3 DNA reads TGCAGTGCCCAAGAGCTAGGTCCGGGAGTAACTGAGCAGTTCTTC. It translates to CSAQELGPGVTEQFF.